The next 24 T cell receptor beta chains were all read from a single sample in a study of T cells in localized non-small cell lung cancer. The method was immunoSEQ multiplex PCR; TCRdb's version includes in-frame clones alone and lacks a portion of them. Of about 31,000 clones listed, 88% are singletons. This sample comprised peripheral blood mononuclear cells, obtained before any cancer treatment. These TCRs come from a woman aged 35 to 70 with stage III lung adenocarcinoma.

This chain's CDR3 is CASSDRGFGYTF. The CDR3 region has the DNA TGCGCCAGCAGCGACAGGGGGTTCGGCTACACCTTC. V is TRBV5-1 and J is TRBJ1-2; 9 nucleotides match TRBD1. The trim removed 4 bases at V and 8 bases at J, leaving 3 bases unmatched. Germline V CDR1 and CDR2: SGHRS, YFSETQ. The CDR3 length is 12 residues.

The chain is built from TRBV9 and TRBJ2-3; 9 nucleotides line up with TRBD2. In germline, CDR1 is SGDLS, CDR2 YYNGEE. The J segment lost 2 bases and the V segment lost 2 bases, leaving 9 bases of the junction unmatched. The CDR3 covers 17 residues. CDR3 coding DNA: TGTGCCAGCAGCGTCCCCTATGCGGGAGGGCCCACAGATACGCAGTATTTT. Its protein is CASSVPYAGGPTDTQYF.

V usage is TRBV5-1 and J usage is TRBJ2-7, with 10 positions matching TRBD2. This CDR3 contains 16 residues. Germline loops: CDR1 SGHRS, CDR2 YFSETQ. Losses at the gene ends were 4 bases for V and 3 bases for J; bases not matched to a gene: 10. As DNA, the CDR3 is TGCGCCAGCAGCCCGGGGACTAGCGAACGATTCTACGAGCAGTACTTC. It specifies CASSPGTSERFYEQYF.

The chain is built from TRBV7-7 and TRBJ2-2, with 9 bases that match TRBD1. Germline V gene sequence: CDR1 SSHAT, CDR2 FNYEAQ (reference sequence). CDR3 length equals 15 residues. Trimming at V came to 5 bases and at J to 7 bases, leaving 8 bases not matched to a gene. DNA of the CDR3: TGTGCCAGCAGCCAGATTACAGGGGGCGGCGGGGAGCTGTTTTTT. Protein: CASSQITGGGGELFF.

The chain has TRBV12-5 and TRBJ1-2, with 7 bases that match TRBD1. Germline values: CDR1 LGHNT, CDR2 FRNRAP. CDR3 size: 15 residues. Trimming cost V 6 bases and J 2 bases; bases outside gene matches: 9. The CDR3 coding sequence is TGTGCTAGTGGGATCCCTCGGGACAGCAACTATGGCTACACCTTC. Translating it yields CASGIPRDSNYGYTF.

This clone was recorded only once. This rearrangement joins TRBV2 to TRBJ2-7; D is unclear. CDR1 and CDR2 from the germline V gene are SNHLY and FYNNEI. V was clipped by 3 bases and J by 4 bases, with 13 bases between them. The CDR3 is made up of 14 amino acids. The DNA for the CDR3 is TGTGCCAGCAGTGAGATCGAGGAACTTTACGAGCAGTACTTC. Encoded protein: CASSEIEELYEQYF.

The rearrangement joins TRBV29-1 to TRBJ2-5; tentatively, D is TRBD2 (5 bases). The V gene's germline CDR1 is SQVTM and CDR2 ANQGSEA. CDR3 length equals 13 residues. V gave up 0 bases and J gave up 5 bases, with 10 bases separating them. The CDR3 DNA follows: TGCAGCGTTGAAGATTCGCCGGGGGAGACCCAGTACTTC. Translated, it gives CSVEDSPGETQYF.

The chain couples TRBV7-8 to TRBJ2-7; D gene unclear. The V and J ends lost 1 base and 0 bases respectively, with 10 bases between them. Per germline, CDR1 SGHVS and CDR2 FQNEAQ. The CDR3 totals 15 residues. The CDR3 spells CASSLGLSPSYEQYF. DNA for the CDR3: TGTGCCAGCAGCTTAGGTCTTTCCCCCTCCTACGAGCAGTACTTC.

The genes are TRBV28 and TRBJ1-1; weak D call: TRBD1 (5 bases). V lost 3 bases to trimming and J lost 1 base, with 9 bases between them. Per germline, CDR1 MDHEN and CDR2 SYDVKM. The CDR3 totals 14 residues. The CDR3 protein is CASSFAGRNTEAFF. For the CDR3, the DNA is TGTGCCAGCAGTTTCGCAGGGAGGAACACTGAAGCTTTCTTT.

The gene calls are TRBV4-1 and TRBJ1-1; no definite D call. Germline V gene lookup returns CDR1 MGHRA and CDR2 YSYEKL. V lost 3 bases to trimming and J lost 0 bases, with 8 bases between them. CDR3 length equals 14 residues. CDR3 in DNA: TGCGCCAGCAGCCACGGCTATTTGAACACTGAAGCTTTCTTT. It translates to CASSHGYLNTEAFF.

This chain uses TRBV5-4 with TRBJ2-1, with 9 bases that match TRBD2. Trimming cost V 1 base and J 2 bases; bases outside gene matches: 7. This CDR3 contains 17 residues. Germline CDR1 is SGHNT and CDR2 is YYREEE (reference sequence). CDR3 residues: CASSLYWRGGPYNEQFF. The CDR3 DNA is TGTGCCAGCAGCTTGTATTGGCGGGGGGGGCCCTACAATGAGCAGTTCTTC.

This clone was observed a handful of times. This CDR3 reads CASSLAGLYGYTF. For the CDR3, the DNA is TGCGCCAGCAGCTTGGCAGGGCTCTATGGCTACACCTTC. The V gene is TRBV5-1, the J gene TRBJ1-2, with D possibly being TRBD1 (5 bases). The ends were cut back, 0 bases at V and 4 bases at J, with 7 bases in the middle. CDR1 SGHRS and CDR2 YFSETQ come from the germline V gene. The CDR3 consists of 13 residues.

This rearrangement joins TRBV5-4 to TRBJ2-7; D is tentatively TRBD1 or TRBD2 (5 bases each). In germline, CDR1 is SGHNT, CDR2 YYREEE (reference sequence). The CDR3 has 12 residues. Deletions cut 4 bases from V and 4 bases from J, with 9 bases between. CDR3 in amino acids: CASSRDGYEQYF. In DNA form, the CDR3 reads TGTGCCAGCAGCCGGGACGGATACGAGCAGTACTTC.

V usage is TRBV5-6 and J usage is TRBJ2-5; tentatively, D is TRBD2 (7 bases). Germline V gene sequence: CDR1 SGHDT, CDR2 YYEEEE. V lost 4 bases to trimming and J lost 4 bases, with 17 bases between them. This CDR3 contains 15 residues. The CDR3 DNA is TGTGCCAGCAGCCCGAGGTGGGGGGGCCGAGAGACCCAGTACTTC. It encodes CASSPRWGGRETQYF.

This clone showed up just a few times. The chain couples TRBV28 to TRBJ2-7; D uncertain. CDR3 length: 14 amino acids. The V gene lost 6 bases and the J gene lost 4 bases, with 16 bases spanning the gap. The germline V gene has CDR1 MDHEN and CDR2 SYDVKM. This CDR3 reads CASSIGGGLYEQYF. DNA of the CDR3: TGTGCCAGCAGCATCGGCGGCGGTTTATACGAGCAGTACTTC.

The CDR3 DNA reads as TGTGCCAGCAGCTCCCGGGGGGGGCTACTAACAGATACGCAGTATTTT. It translates to CASSSRGGLLTDTQYF. The chain recombines TRBV7-2 with TRBJ2-3; 8 bases agree with TRBD2. In germline, CDR1 is SGHTA, CDR2 FQGNSA. This CDR3 has 16 amino acids. Trimming cost V 4 bases and J 3 bases; bases outside gene matches: 9.

The chain recombines TRBV28 with TRBJ1-2; maybe TRBD1 (5 bases). In germline, CDR1 is MDHEN, CDR2 SYDVKM. Trimming stripped 5 bases from V and 3 bases from J, with 10 bases between. The CDR3 is 13 residues long. CDR3 in amino acids: CASSTGGYYGYTF. CDR3 bases: TGTGCCAGCAGTACCGGGGGGTACTATGGCTACACCTTC.

This chain connects TRBV30 to TRBJ1-1; D gene uncertain. This CDR3 is 15 amino acids long. Germline V gene data show CDR1 as GTSNPN and CDR2 as SVGIG (reference sequence). V was cut by 2 bases and J by 2 bases, with 15 bases left in between. The CDR3 sequence: CAWSHRASRNTEAFF. The DNA of the CDR3 is TGTGCCTGGAGTCACCGGGCCAGTAGAAACACTGAAGCTTTCTTT.

The V gene is TRBV27, the J gene TRBJ2-7; D is unresolved. V was trimmed by 3 bases and J by 4 bases, leaving 4 bases between them. This CDR3 has 11 residues. Germline CDR1 MNHEY, CDR2 SMNVEV (reference sequence). The CDR3 spells CASSLGYEQYF. CDR3 bases: TGTGCCAGCAGTTTGGGGTACGAGCAGTACTTC.

The count of this clone is one. The J gene is TRBJ2-7, the V gene TRBV5-4, with D maybe TRBD1 (6 bases). The germline CDR1 and CDR2 sequences are SGHNT and YYREEE (reference sequence). This CDR3 contains 13 residues. V was shortened by 0 bases and J by 7 bases, with 11 bases between the two germline ends. This CDR3 is CASSLAGAWEQYF. The CDR3 DNA reads TGTGCCAGCAGCTTGGCAGGGGCCTGGGAGCAGTACTTC.

CDR3: CAISVGGRASYEQYF. The CDR3 nucleotides read TGTGCCATCAGTGTCGGCGGGAGAGCCTCCTACGAGCAGTACTTC. This chain connects TRBV10-3 to TRBJ2-7; 7 bases fit TRBD2. Germline CDR1 reads ENHRY; CDR2 reads SYGVKD. V gave up 4 bases and J gave up 0 bases; unmatched junction bases: 6. The CDR3 is made up of 15 amino acids.

This rearrangement joins TRBV28 to TRBJ2-2, with D maybe TRBD1 (6 bases). The germline V gene has CDR1 MDHEN and CDR2 SYDVKM. V was clipped by 5 bases and J by 7 bases, with 14 bases between them. The length of the CDR3 is 14 residues. In nucleotides, the CDR3 is TGTGCCAGCAGTCCCCCAGGGGTTATCGGGGAGCTGTTTTTT. It translates to CASSPPGVIGELFF.

The V call is TRBV7-9, the J call TRBJ1-4; D is possibly TRBD1 (6 bases). This CDR3 has 15 amino acids. The V gene lost 2 bases and the J gene lost 5 bases, with 12 bases spanning the gap. Germline loops: CDR1 SEHNR, CDR2 FQNEAQ (reference sequence). The CDR3 protein is CASSLLQGQNEKLFF. CDR3 bases: TGTGCCAGCAGCTTATTGCAGGGGCAGAATGAAAAACTGTTTTTT. Using reference TRBV7-9 and TRBJ1-4 for the parts outside the CDR3, the full variable domain is DTGVSQNPRHKITKRGQNVTFRCDPISEHNRLYWYRQTLGQGPEFLTYFQNEAQLEKSRLLSDRFSAERPKGSFSTLEIQRTEQGDSAMYLCASSLLQGQNEKLFFGSGTQLSVL.

This chain links TRBV7-3 with TRBJ2-6; D remains ambiguous. The germline gives CDR1 SGHTA, CDR2 FQGTGA. The CDR3 runs 14 residues. V was pared by 1 base and J by 2 bases, with 3 bases between. The CDR3 region has the DNA TGTGCCAGCAGCTTAAGGACTGGGGCCAACGTCCTGACTTTC. It translates to CASSLRTGANVLTF.